This T cell receptor (beta chain) comes out of a study of T cells in tuberculosis. Trimming at V came to 3 bases and at J to 6 bases, leaving 9 bases not matched to a gene. Germline CDR1 reads MGHRA; CDR2 reads YSYEKL. CDR3 size: 17 residues. At study entry, adolescents had tuberculin skin tests and IGRA screening. This table comes from immunoSEQ multiplex PCR, and its TCRdb copy is limited to in-frame clones, with some not included. The table lists tens of thousands of clones, about 95% of them singletons. The chain carries TRBV4-1 and TRBJ2-2; 11 bases align to TRBD2. The TCR comes from a donor aged 10-29 years with latent tuberculosis or without tuberculosis infection. The source material was PBMCs. The CDR3 reads CASSHGNLAGGPGELFF. Here the CDR3 DNA reads TGCGCCAGCAGCCACGGGAACTTAGCGGGAGGGCCCGGGGAGCTGTTTTTT.